This T cell receptor beta chain is from a study of T-cell memory formation after mild COVID-19. As for the study in general: TCR clusters were mostly donor specific.

TCRdb processed the 5' RACE reads anew with MiXCR; each CDR3 protein has one entry. The repertoire has roughly 480,000 distinct CDR3 sequences, around 27% of them found once; the top ten carry around 13%. V lost 4 bases to trimming and J lost 1 base; unmatched junction nucleotides: 8. Germline V gene data show CDR1 as MNHNS and CDR2 as SASEGT. This CDR3 spans 17 amino acids. Study results and limitations: CM and EM subsets held most contracting CD4+ clones; EMRA held CD8+ ones. Researchers could not confirm that second-wave clones peaking on day 37 targeted SARS-CoV-2.

Points on this clonotype: The target antigen is unknown.

Source material: PBMCs or a T cell subset sorted from them (not recorded which). The chain has TRBV6-1 and TRBJ2-1; 9 nucleotides align to TRBD1. The sequence was obtained from an adult woman who had mild COVID-19 (a few samples of this study predate the infection). Cell type and time point are not known. In nucleotides, the CDR3 is TGTGCCAGCAGTGCGGACAGGGGACGGGGGTCCTACAATGAGCAGTTCTTC. Translating it yields CASSADRGRGSYNEQFF.